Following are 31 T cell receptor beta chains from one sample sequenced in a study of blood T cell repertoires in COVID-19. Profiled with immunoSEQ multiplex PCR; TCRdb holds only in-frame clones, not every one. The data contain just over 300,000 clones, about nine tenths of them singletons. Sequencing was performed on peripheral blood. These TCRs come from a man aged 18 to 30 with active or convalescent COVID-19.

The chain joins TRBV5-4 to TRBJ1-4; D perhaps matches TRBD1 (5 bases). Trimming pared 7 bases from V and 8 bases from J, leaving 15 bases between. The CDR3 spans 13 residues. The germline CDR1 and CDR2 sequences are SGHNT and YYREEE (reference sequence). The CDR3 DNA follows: TGTGCCAGCCAACAACATCAGGGCGAAAAACTGTTTTTT. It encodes CASQQHQGEKLFF. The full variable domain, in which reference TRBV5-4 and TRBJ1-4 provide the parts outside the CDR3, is ETGVTQSPTHLIKTRGQQVTLRCSSQSGHNTVSWYQQALGQGPQFIFQYYREEENGRGNFPPRFSGLQFPNYSSELNVNALELDDSALYLCASQQHQGEKLFFGSGTQLSVL.

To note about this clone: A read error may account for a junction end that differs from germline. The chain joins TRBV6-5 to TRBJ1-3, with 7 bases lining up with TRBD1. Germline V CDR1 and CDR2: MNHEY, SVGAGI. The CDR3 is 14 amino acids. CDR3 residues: CASRALGQSTTGGF. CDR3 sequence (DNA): TGTGCCAGCAGAGCTCTGGGACAGTCTACCACTGGGGGTTTT.

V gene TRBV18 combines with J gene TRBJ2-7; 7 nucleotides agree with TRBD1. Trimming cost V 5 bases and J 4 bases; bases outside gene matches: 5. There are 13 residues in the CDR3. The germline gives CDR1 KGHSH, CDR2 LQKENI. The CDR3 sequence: CASSVRQGYEQYF. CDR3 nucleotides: TGTGCCAGCTCAGTCCGACAGGGATACGAGCAGTACTTC. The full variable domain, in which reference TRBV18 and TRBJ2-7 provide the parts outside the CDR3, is NAGVMQNPRHLVRRRGQEARLRCSPMKGHSHVYWYRQLPEEGLKFMVYLQKENIIDESGMPKERFSAEFPKEGPSILRIQQVVRGDSAAYFCASSVRQGYEQYFGPGTRLTVT.

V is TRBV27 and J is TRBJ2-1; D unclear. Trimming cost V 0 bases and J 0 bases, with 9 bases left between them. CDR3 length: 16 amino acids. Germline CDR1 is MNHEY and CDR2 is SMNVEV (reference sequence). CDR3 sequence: CASSLSVGGSYNEQFF. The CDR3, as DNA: TGTGCCAGCAGTTTATCTGTTGGCGGCTCCTACAATGAGCAGTTCTTC.

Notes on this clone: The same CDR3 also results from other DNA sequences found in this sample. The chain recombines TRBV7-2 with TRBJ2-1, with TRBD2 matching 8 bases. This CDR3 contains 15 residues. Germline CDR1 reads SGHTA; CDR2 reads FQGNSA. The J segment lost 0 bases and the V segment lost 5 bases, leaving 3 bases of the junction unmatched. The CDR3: CASSGLANSYNEQFF. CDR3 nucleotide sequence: TGTGCCAGCAGCGGACTAGCCAACTCCTACAATGAGCAGTTCTTC. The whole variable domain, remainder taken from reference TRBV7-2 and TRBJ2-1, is GAGVSQSPSNKVTEKGKDVELRCDPISGHTALYWYRQSLGQGLEFLIYFQGNSAPDKSGLPSDRFSAERTGGSVSTLTIQRTQQEDSAVYLCASSGLANSYNEQFFGPGTRLTVL.

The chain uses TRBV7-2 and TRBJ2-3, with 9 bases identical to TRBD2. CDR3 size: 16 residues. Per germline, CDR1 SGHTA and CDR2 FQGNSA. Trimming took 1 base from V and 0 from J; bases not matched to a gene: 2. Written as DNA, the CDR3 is TGTGCCAGCAGCTTAGTTAGCGGGGGTAGCACAGATACGCAGTATTTT. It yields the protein CASSLVSGGSTDTQYF.

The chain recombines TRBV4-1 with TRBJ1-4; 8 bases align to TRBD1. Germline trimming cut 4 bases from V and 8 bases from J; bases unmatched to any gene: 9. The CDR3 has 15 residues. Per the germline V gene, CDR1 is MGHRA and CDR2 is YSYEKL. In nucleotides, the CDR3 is TGCGCCAGCAGCCTAACCACAGGGGGAAGCGAAAAACTGTTTTTT. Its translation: CASSLTTGGSEKLFF.

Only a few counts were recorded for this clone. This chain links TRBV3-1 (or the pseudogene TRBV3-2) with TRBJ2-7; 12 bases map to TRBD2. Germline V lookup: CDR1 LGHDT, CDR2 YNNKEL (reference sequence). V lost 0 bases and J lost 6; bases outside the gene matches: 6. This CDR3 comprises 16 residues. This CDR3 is CASSQDPSGRAGEQYF. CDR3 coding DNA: TGTGCCAGCAGCCAAGATCCTAGCGGGAGGGCCGGCGAGCAGTACTTC.

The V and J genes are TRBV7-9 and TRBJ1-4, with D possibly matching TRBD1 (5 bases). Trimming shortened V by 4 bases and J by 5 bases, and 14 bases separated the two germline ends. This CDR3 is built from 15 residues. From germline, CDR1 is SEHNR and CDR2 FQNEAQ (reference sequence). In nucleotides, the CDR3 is TGTGCCAGCAGCTCCCCTACAGGAGAAAATGAAAAACTGTTTTTT. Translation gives CASSSPTGENEKLFF. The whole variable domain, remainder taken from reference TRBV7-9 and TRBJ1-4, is DTGVSQNPRHKITKRGQNVTFRCDPISEHNRLYWYRQTLGQGPEFLTYFQNEAQLEKSRLLSDRFSAERPKGSFSTLEIQRTEQGDSAMYLCASSSPTGENEKLFFGSGTQLSVL.

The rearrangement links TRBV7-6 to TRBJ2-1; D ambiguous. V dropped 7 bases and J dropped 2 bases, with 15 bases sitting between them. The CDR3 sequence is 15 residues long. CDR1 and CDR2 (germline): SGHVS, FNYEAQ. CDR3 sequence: CASTEALATYNEQFF. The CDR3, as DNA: TGTGCCAGCACCGAGGCCCTGGCTACCTACAATGAGCAGTTCTTC.

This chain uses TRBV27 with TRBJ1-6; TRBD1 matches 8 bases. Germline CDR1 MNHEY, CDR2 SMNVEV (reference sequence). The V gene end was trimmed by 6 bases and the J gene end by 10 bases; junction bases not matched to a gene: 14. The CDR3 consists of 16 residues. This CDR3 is CASRWGTGSLLSPLHF. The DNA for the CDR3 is TGTGCCAGCAGGTGGGGGACAGGTTCCCTCCTGTCACCCCTCCACTTT.

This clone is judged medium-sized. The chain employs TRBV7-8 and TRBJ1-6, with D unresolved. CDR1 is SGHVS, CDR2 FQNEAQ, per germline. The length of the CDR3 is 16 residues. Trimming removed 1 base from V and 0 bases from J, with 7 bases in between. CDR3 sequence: CASSLVPSSYNSPLHF. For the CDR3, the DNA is TGTGCCAGCAGCTTAGTGCCGAGCTCCTATAATTCACCCCTCCACTTT.

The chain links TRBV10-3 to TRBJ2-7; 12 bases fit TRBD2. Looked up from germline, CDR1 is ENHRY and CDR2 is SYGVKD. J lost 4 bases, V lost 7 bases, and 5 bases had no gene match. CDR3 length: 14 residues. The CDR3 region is CAITPTSGRYEQYF. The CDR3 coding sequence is TGTGCCATCACCCCGACTAGCGGGAGATACGAGCAGTACTTC.

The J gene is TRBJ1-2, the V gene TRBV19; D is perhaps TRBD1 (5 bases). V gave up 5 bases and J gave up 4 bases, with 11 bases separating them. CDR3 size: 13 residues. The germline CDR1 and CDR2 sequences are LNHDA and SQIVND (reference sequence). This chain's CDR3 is CASSQTATYGYTF. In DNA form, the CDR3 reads TGTGCCAGTAGTCAGACAGCTACCTATGGCTACACCTTC.

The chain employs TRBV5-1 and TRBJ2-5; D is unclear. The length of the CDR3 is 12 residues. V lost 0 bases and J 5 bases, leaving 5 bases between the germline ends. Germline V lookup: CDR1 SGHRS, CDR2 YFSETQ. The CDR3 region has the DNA TGCGCCAGCAGCTTGGCCTCGGAGACCCAGTACTTC. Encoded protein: CASSLASETQYF.

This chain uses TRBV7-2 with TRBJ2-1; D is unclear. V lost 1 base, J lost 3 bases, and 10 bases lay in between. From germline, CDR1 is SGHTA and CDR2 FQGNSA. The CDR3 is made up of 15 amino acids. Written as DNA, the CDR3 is TGTGCCAGCAGCTTAGGGGCTGGAAGCTACAATGAGCAGTTCTTC. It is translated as CASSLGAGSYNEQFF.

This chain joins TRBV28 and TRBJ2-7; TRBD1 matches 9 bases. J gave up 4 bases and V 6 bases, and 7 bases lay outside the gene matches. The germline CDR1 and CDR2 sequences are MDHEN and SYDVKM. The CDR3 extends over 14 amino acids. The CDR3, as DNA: TGTGCCAGCAGAACAACAGGGGGCAGGTACGAGCAGTACTTC. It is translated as CASRTTGGRYEQYF. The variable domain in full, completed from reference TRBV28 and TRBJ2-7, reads DVKVTQSSRYLVKRTGEKVFLECVQDMDHENMFWYRQDPGLGLRLIYFSYDVKMKEKGDIPEGYSVSREKKERFSLILESASTNQTSMYLCASRTTGGRYEQYFGPGTRLTVT.

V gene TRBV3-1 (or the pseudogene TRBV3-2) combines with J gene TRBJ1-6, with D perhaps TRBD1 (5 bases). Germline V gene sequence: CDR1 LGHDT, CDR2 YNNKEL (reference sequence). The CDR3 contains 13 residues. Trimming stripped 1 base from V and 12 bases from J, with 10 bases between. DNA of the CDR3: TGTGCCAGCAGCCAAGGTCAAGGGGTACCCCTCCACTTT. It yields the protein CASSQGQGVPLHF.

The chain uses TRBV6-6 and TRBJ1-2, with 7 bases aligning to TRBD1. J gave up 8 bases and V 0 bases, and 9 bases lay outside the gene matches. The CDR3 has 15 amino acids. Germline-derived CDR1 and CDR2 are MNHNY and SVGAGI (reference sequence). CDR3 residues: CASSYSDRSGLGYTF. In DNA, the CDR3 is TGTGCCAGCAGTTACTCGGACAGGTCTGGGTTAGGCTACACCTTC.

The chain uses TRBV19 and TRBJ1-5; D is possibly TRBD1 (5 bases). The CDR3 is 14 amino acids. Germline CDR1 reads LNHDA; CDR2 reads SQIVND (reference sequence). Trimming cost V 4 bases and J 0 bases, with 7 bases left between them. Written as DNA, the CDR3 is TGTGCCAGTAGTAACAGGCCTAGCAATCAGCCCCAGCATTTT. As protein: CASSNRPSNQPQHF.

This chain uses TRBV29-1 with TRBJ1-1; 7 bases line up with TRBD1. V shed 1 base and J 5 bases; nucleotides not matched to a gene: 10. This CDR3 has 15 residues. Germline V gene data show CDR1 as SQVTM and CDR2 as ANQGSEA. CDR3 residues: CSVEVRQGSGTEAFF. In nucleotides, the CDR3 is TGCAGCGTTGAAGTCCGACAGGGTTCGGGTACTGAAGCTTTCTTT.

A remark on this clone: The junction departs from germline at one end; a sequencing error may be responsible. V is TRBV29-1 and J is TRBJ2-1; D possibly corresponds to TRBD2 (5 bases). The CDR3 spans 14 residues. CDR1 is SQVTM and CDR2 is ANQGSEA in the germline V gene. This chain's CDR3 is CSVEGGPSYNEQFF. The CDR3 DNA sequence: TGCAGCGTCGAAGGAGGCCCCTCCTACAATGAGCAGTTCTTC.

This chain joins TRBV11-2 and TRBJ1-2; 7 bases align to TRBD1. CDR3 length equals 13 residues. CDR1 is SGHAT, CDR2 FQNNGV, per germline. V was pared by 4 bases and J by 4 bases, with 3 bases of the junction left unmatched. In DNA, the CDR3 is TGTGCCAGCAGCTCGACAGGGCCCTATGGCTACACCTTC. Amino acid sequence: CASSSTGPYGYTF.

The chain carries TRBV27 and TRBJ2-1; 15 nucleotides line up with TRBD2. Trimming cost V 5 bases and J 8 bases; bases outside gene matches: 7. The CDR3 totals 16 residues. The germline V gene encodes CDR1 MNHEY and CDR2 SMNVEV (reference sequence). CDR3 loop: CASSRGLAGGLYEQFF. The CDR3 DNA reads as TGTGCCAGCAGTAGAGGACTAGCGGGGGGGTTATATGAGCAGTTCTTC.

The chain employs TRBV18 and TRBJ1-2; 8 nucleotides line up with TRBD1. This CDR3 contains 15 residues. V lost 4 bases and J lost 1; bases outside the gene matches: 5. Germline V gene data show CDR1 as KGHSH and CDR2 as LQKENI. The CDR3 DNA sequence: TGTGCCAGCTCACACCGACAGGGGCATAACTATGGCTACACCTTC. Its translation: CASSHRQGHNYGYTF.

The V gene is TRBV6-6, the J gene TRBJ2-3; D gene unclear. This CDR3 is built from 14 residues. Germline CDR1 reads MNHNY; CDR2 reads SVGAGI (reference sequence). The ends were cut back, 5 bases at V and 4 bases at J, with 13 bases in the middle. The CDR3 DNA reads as TGTGCCAGCAGTCGAATCGAAGCTCCAGATACGCAGTATTTT. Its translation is CASSRIEAPDTQYF.

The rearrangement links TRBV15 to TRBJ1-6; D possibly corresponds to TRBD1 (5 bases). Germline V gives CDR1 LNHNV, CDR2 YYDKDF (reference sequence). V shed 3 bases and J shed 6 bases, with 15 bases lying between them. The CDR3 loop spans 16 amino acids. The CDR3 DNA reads TGTGCCACCAGCAGGGGGGGGGTATGGGGTAATTCACCCCTCCACTTT. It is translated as CATSRGGVWGNSPLHF.

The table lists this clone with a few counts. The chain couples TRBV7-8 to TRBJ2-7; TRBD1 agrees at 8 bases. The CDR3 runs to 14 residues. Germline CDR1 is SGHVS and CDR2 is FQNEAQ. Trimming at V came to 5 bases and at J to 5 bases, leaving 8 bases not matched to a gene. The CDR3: CASSIRDRINEQYF. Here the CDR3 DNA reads TGTGCCAGCAGCATCCGGGACAGGATAAACGAGCAGTACTTC.

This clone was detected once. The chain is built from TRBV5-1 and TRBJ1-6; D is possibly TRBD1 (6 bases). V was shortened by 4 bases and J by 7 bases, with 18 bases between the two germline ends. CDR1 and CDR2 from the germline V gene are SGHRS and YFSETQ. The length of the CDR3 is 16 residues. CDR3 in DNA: TGCGCCAGCAGCCCTCGGGGGGGCGCCCAAAATTCACCCCTCCACTTT. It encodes CASSPRGGAQNSPLHF.

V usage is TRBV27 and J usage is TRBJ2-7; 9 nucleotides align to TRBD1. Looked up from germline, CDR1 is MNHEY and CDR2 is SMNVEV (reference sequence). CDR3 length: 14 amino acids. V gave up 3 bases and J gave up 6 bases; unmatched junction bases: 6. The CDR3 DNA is TGTGCCAGCAGTTTTTGGACAGGGGCAGGCGAGCAGTACTTC. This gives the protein CASSFWTGAGEQYF.

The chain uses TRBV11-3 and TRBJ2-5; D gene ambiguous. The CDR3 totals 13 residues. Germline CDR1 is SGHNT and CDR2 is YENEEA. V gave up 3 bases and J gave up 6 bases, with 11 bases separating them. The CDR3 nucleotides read TGTGCCAGCAGCTTCAATTCTAAAAAGACCCAGTACTTC. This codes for CASSFNSKKTQYF.